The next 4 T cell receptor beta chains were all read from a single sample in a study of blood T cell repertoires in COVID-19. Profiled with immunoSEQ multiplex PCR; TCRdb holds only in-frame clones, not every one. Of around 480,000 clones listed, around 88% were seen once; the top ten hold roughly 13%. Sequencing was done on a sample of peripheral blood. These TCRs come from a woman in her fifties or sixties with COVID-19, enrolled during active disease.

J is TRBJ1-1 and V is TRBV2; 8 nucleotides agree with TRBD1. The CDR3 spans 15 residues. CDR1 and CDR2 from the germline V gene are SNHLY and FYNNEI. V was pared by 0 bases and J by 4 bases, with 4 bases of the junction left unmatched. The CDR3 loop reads CASSEAPGQGTEAFF. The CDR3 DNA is TGTGCCAGCAGTGAAGCCCCCGGACAGGGCACTGAAGCTTTCTTT. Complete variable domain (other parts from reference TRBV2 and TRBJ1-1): EPEVTQTPSHQVTQMGQEVILRCVPISNHLYFYWYRQILGQKVEFLVSFYNNEISEKSEIFDDQFSVERPDGSNFTLKIRSTKLEDSAMYFCASSEAPGQGTEAFFGQGTRLTVV.

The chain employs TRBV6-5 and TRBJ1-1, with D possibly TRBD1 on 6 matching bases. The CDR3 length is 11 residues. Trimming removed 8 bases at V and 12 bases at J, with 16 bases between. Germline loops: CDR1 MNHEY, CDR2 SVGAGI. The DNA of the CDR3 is TGTGCCAGCGAGCGGGGGGGCGCGACTTTCTTT. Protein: CASERGGATFF.

CDR3 nucleotide sequence: TGTGCCAGCAGTTGGGGACTCCGGCGGTACGAGCAGTACTTC. Translated, it gives CASSWGLRRYEQYF. The chain recombines TRBV28 with TRBJ2-7; maybe TRBD2 (6 bases). Germline CDR1 reads MDHEN; CDR2 reads SYDVKM. CDR3 length: 14 amino acids. The V and J ends lost 4 bases and 4 bases respectively, with 14 bases between them.

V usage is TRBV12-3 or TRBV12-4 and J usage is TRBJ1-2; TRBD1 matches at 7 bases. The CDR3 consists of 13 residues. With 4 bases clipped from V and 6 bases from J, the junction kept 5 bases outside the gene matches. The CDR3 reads CASSSGGSDGYTF. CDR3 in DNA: TGTGCCAGCAGTTCAGGGGGATCAGATGGCTACACCTTC.